The clone carrying this TCR beta chain was seen ten or more times. Antigen specificity is unknown. The sample is drawn from a study of blood T cells in healthy people across ages. Study background: Template switching recovered approximately one barcoded beta molecule for every two T cells. General study findings and limits: Age brought a roughly linear fall in TCR beta diversity measured per million T cells. It was not possible, with unsorted PBMCs, to conclusively compare naive and antigen-experienced cells.

Drawing of peripheral blood yielded about 9.6 milliliters from each donor. The second PCR ran roughly 6 to 11 cycles with a sample-barcoded 5' primer and J-beta primers. In TCRdb, the 5' RACE reads were re-called with MiXCR into one record per CDR3 protein. The table has about 1.5 million distinct CDR3 sequences, 40% to 45% seen once. Trimming took 1 base from V and 7 from J; bases not matched to a gene: 6. Germline loops: CDR1 SQVTM, CDR2 ANQGSEA. The CDR3 spans 14 residues. The sequence derives from a woman aged 18-29 years in good health. J is TRBJ2-1 and V is TRBV29-1; 8 bases agree with TRBD2. Sequences were obtained from blood. The DNA for the CDR3 is TGCAGCGTTGAAGTGCTAGCGGGTGTTAATGAGCAGTTCTTC. It yields the protein CSVEVLAGVNEQFF.